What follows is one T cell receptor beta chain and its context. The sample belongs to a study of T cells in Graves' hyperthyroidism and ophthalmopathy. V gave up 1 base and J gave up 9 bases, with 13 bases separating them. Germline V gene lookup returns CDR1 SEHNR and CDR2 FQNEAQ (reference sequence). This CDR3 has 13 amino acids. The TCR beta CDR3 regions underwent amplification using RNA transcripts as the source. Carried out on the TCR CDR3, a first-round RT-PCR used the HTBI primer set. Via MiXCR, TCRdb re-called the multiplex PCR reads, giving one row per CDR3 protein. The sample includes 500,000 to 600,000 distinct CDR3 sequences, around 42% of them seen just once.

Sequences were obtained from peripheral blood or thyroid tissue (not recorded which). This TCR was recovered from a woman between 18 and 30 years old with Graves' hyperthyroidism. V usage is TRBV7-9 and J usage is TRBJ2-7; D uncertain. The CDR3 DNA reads TGTGCCAGCAGCTTAGAGGTCTGGGTCGCGCAGTACTTC. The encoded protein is CASSLEVWVAQYF.